This T cell receptor (beta chain) was found in a study of blood T cell repertoires in COVID-19. Study at large: Sample material is recorded as cDNA or gDNA derived from T cells, B-cell-depleted T cells, or PBMCs.

How the authors handled the data: How many nucleated cells were present was estimated from reference gene primer amplification. Data came from immunoSEQ multiplex PCR; TCRdb stores just in-frame clones and leaves some out. V and J calls and clone size come straight from that table; D and trimming were deduced from the DNA. The top ten clones hold approximately 4% of a sample with 250,000 to 300,000 clones, about 86% of them seen once. V dropped 0 bases and J dropped 0; count of bases not matched to a gene: 2. CDR1 and CDR2 (germline): MRHNA, SNTAGT. This CDR3 spans 16 amino acids. Sequencing was done on a sample of peripheral blood. The V call is TRBV6-4, the J call TRBJ1-3; 7 nucleotides line up with TRBD1. This clonotype originated in a young man with active or convalescent COVID-19. The CDR3 nucleotides are TGTGCCAGCAGTGACTCAGGACAGGTCTCTGGAAACACCATATATTTT. This gives the protein CASSDSGQVSGNTIYF.